The TCR beta chain described here comes from a study of cytomegalovirus exposure and HLA in healthy donors. Study-level points and caveats: Reportedly, HLA-A and HLA-B alleles of most subjects were accurately predicted from TCR beta. Researchers reported that a few CMV-associated chains were confirmed in vitro as CMV antigen-specific.

CDR1 and CDR2 (germline): SQVTM, ANQGSEA. The junction had 3 bases not matched to a gene; V was cut back by 6 bases and J by 4 bases. This CDR3 spans 12 amino acids. The PCR contained 60 Vbeta and 13 Jbeta primers. The method was immunoSEQ multiplex PCR; TCRdb's version includes in-frame clones alone and lacks a portion of them. This table has 300,000 or so clones, approximately 84% appearing once. On this clone: Antigen: not known.

V and J are TRBV29-1 and TRBJ1-1; 9 nucleotides agree with TRBD1. The specimen sequenced was PBMCs. This TCR derives from a woman between 40 and 55 years old in good health and CMV-seropositive. The CDR3 reads CSVATGGTEAFF. The CDR3, as DNA: TGCAGCGTAGCGACAGGGGGCACTGAAGCTTTCTTT.